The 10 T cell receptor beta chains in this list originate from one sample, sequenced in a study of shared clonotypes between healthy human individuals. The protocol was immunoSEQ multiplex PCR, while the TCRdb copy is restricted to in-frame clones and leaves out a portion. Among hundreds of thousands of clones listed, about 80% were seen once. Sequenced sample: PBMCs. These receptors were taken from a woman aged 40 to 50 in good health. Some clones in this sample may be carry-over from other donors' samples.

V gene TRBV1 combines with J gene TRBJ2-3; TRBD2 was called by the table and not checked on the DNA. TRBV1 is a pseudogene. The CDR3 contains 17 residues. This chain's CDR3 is CTSSQDGASGNGDTQYF. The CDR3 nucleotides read TGCACCAGCAGCCAAGATGGGGCTAGCGGGAACGGAGATACGCAGTATTTT.

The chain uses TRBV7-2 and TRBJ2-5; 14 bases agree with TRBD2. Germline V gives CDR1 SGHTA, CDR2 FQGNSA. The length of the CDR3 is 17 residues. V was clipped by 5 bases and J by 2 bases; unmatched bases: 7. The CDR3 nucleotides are TGTGCCAGCAGCCCCCGGACTAGCGGGAGGAAACAAGAGACCCAGTACTTC. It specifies CASSPRTSGRKQETQYF.

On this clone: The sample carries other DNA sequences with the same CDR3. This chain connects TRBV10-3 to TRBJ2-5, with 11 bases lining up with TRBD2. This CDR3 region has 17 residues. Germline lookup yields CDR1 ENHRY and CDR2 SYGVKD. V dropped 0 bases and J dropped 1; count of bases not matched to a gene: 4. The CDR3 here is CAISESLGLAAQETQYF. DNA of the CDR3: TGTGCCATCAGTGAGTCGTTGGGACTAGCGGCCCAAGAGACCCAGTACTTC.

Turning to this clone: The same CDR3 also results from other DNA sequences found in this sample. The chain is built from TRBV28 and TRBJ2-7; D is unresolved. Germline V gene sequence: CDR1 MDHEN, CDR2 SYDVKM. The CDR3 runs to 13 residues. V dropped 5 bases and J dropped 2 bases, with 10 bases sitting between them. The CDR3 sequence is CASSLGPAYEQYF. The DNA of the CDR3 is TGTGCCAGCAGTCTCGGGCCCGCCTACGAGCAGTACTTC. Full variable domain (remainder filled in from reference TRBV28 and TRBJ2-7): DVKVTQSSRYLVKRTGEKVFLECVQDMDHENMFWYRQDPGLGLRLIYFSYDVKMKEKGDIPEGYSVSREKKERFSLILESASTNQTSMYLCASSLGPAYEQYFGPGTRLTVT.

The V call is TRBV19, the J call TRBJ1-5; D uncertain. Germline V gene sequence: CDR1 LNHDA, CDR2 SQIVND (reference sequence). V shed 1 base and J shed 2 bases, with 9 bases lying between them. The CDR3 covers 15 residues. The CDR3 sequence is CASSIAGEGNQPQHF. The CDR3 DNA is TGTGCCAGTAGTATAGCGGGTGAAGGCAATCAGCCCCAGCATTTT.

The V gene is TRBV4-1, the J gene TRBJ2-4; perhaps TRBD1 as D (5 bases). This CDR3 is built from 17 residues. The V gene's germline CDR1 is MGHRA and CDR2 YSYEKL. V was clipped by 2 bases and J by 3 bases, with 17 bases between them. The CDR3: CASSQLGLGQGKNIQYF. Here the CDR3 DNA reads TGCGCCAGCAGCCAACTTGGGCTCGGTCAGGGCAAAAACATTCAGTACTTC.

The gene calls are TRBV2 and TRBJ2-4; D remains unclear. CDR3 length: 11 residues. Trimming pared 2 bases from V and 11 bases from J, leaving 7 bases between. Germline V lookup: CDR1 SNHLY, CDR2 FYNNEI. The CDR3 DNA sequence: TGTGCCAGCAGTGAACTCCGTTTTCAGTACTTC. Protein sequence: CASSELRFQYF.

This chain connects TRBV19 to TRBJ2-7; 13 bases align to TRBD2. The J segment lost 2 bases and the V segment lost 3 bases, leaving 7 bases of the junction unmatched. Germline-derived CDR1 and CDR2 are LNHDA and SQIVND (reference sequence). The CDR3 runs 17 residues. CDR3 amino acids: CASSMTSGRPLTYEQYF. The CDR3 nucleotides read TGTGCCAGTAGTATGACTAGCGGGAGGCCCTTGACCTACGAGCAGTACTTC.

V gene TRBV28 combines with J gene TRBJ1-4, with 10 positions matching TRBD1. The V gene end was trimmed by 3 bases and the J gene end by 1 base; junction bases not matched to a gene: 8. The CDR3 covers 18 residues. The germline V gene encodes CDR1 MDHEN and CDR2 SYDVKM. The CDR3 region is CASSFPPGQGLTNEKLFF. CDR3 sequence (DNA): TGTGCCAGCAGTTTTCCACCGGGACAGGGGTTAACTAATGAAAAACTGTTTTTT.

The CDR3 region has the DNA TGTGCCAGCAGCTTCTACAGGGGGCGGACTGAAGCTTTCTTT. Its translation is CASSFYRGRTEAFF. The V gene is TRBV5-6, the J gene TRBJ1-1, with TRBD1 matching over 9 bases. Per germline, CDR1 SGHDT and CDR2 YYEEEE. There are 14 residues in the CDR3. V shed 2 bases, J shed 5 bases, and the junction held 4 bases outside the gene matches.